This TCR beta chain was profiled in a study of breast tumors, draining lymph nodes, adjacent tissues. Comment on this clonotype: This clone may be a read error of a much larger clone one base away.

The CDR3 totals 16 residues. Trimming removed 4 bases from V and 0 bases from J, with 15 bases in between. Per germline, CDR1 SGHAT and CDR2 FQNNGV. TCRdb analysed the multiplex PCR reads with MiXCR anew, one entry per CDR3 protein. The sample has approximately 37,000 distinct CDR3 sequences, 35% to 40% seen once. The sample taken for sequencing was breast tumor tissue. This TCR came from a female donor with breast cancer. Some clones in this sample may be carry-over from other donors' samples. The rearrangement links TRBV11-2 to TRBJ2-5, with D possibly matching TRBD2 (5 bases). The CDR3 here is CASSCGTPGNQETQYF. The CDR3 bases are TGTGCCAGCAGCTGCGGAACCCCGGGGAACCAAGAGACCCAGTACTTC.